A selection of T cell receptor beta chains follows, all from one sample in a study of T-cell reconstitution after alpha-beta-depleted transplantation in children. TCRdb independently ran MiXCR on the PCR reads; one entry per CDR3 protein. This sample has just over 950,000 distinct CDR3 sequences, with about 26% found just once. This specimen consisted of PBMCs, mostly from graft donor cells, obtained 360 days after TCRalphabeta/CD19-depleted stem cell transplant. These receptors were taken from a boy in the first two years of life who had a stem cell transplant for SCID, so the T cells may come from the graft donor. Both conserved end residues are part of each CDR3. The order of the fields is clone size, V gene, D gene, J gene, CDR3 protein, CDR3 DNA. D genes are given only for firm matches. Clone size appears in some rows only: once, few, many, or a class for an expanded clone.

clone size: .; V gene: TRBV20-1; D gene: .; J gene: TRBJ2-5; CDR3 protein: CSARDGGGETQYF; CDR3 DNA: TGCAGTGCTAGAGATGGGGGAGGAGAGACCCAGTACTTC
clone size: few; V gene: TRBV12-3/TRBV12-4; D gene: TRBD1; J gene: TRBJ2-7; CDR3 protein: CASRGDSVYEQYF; CDR3 DNA: TGTGCCAGCAGAGGGGACAGCGTCTACGAGCAGTACTTC
clone size: many; V gene: TRBV4-3; D gene: .; J gene: TRBJ2-2; CDR3 protein: CASSQGFIFEGGGTGELFF; CDR3 DNA: TGCGCCAGCAGCCAAGGTTTCATATTCGAGGGGGGCGGCACCGGGGAGCTGTTTTTT
clone size: .; V gene: TRBV7-2; D gene: .; J gene: TRBJ1-2; CDR3 protein: CASSLGGKSSFGGYTF; CDR3 DNA: TGTGCCAGCAGCTTAGGGGGCAAGTCTTCTTTTGGTGGCTACACCTTC
clone size: .; V gene: TRBV7-9; D gene: .; J gene: TRBJ2-7; CDR3 protein: CASSPYREISYEQYF; CDR3 DNA: TGTGCCAGCAGCCCGTACCGGGAAATATCCTACGAGCAGTACTTC
clone size: .; V gene: TRBV12-3/TRBV12-4; D gene: .; J gene: TRBJ2-1; CDR3 protein: CASRTEARGPYNEQFF; CDR3 DNA: TGTGCCAGCAGAACAGAAGCGCGGGGACCCTACAATGAGCAGTTCTTC
clone size: .; V gene: TRBV20-1; D gene: .; J gene: TRBJ2-2; CDR3 protein: CSARADLANTGELFF; CDR3 DNA: TGCAGTGCTAGAGCGGATCTCGCGAACACCGGGGAGCTGTTTTTT
clone size: few; V gene: TRBV5-1; D gene: .; J gene: TRBJ2-1; CDR3 protein: CASTAGQYNEQFF; CDR3 DNA: TGCGCCAGCACCGCCGGGCAGTACAATGAGCAGTTCTTC
clone size: few; V gene: TRBV9; D gene: TRBD1; J gene: TRBJ2-5; CDR3 protein: CASSRDSSYQETQYF; CDR3 DNA: TGTGCCAGCAGCCGGGACAGCTCGTACCAAGAGACCCAGTACTTC
clone size: .; V gene: TRBV5-6; D gene: .; J gene: TRBJ2-7; CDR3 protein: CASSLKAGGDSYEQYF; CDR3 DNA: TGTGCCAGCAGCTTGAAGGCAGGGGGGGACTCCTACGAGCAGTACTTC
clone size: few; V gene: TRBV6-2/TRBV6-3; D gene: .; J gene: TRBJ2-7; CDR3 protein: CASSYRTEAARDSYEQYF; CDR3 DNA: TGTGCCAGCAGTTACAGGACAGAAGCGGCTCGCGACTCCTACGAGCAGTACTTC
clone size: once; V gene: TRBV12-3/TRBV12-4; D gene: .; J gene: TRBJ1-2; CDR3 protein: CASTKWKRYGYTF; CDR3 DNA: TGTGCCAGCACTAAGTGGAAGCGCTATGGCTACACCTTC
clone size: .; V gene: TRBV27; D gene: .; J gene: TRBJ1-5; CDR3 protein: CASSFYPEQPQHF; CDR3 DNA: TGTGCCAGCAGTTTTTACCCGGAGCAGCCCCAGCATTTT
clone size: few; V gene: TRBV4-1; D gene: .; J gene: TRBJ2-2; CDR3 protein: CASSQKGGRELFF; CDR3 DNA: TGCGCCAGCAGCCAAAAGGGGGGACGGGAGCTGTTTTTT
clone size: .; V gene: TRBV28; D gene: .; J gene: TRBJ2-1; CDR3 protein: CASAPLPGKAADEQFF; CDR3 DNA: TGTGCCAGCGCCCCGTTACCTGGGAAGGCCGCCGATGAGCAGTTCTTC
clone size: .; V gene: TRBV5-1; D gene: .; J gene: TRBJ1-1; CDR3 protein: CASSVSVLNTEAFF; CDR3 DNA: TGCGCCAGCAGCGTTTCGGTCCTGAACACTGAAGCTTTCTTT
clone size: .; V gene: TRBV4-3; D gene: .; J gene: TRBJ1-1; CDR3 protein: CASSQDIYRVNTEAFF; CDR3 DNA: TGCGCCAGCAGCCAAGATATTTACAGGGTGAATACTGAAGCTTTCTTT
clone size: .; V gene: TRBV12-3/TRBV12-4; D gene: .; J gene: TRBJ1-3; CDR3 protein: CASSSPLGLLEGNTIYF; CDR3 DNA: TGTGCCAGCAGTTCCCCCTTGGGCCTGCTGGAAGGAAACACCATATATTTT
clone size: many; V gene: TRBV20-1; D gene: .; J gene: TRBJ2-3; CDR3 protein: CSAPPGPTLDTQYF; CDR3 DNA: TGCAGTGCTCCCCCGGGACCCACCCTAGATACGCAGTATTTT
clone size: few; V gene: TRBV7-2; D gene: TRBD2; J gene: TRBJ2-3; CDR3 protein: CASSLLLPGGTDTQYF; CDR3 DNA: TGTGCCAGCAGCTTATTGCTTCCGGGGGGGACAGATACGCAGTATTTT
clone size: .; V gene: TRBV5-1; D gene: .; J gene: TRBJ2-5; CDR3 protein: CASSLSKEETQYF; CDR3 DNA: TGCGCCAGCAGCTTGAGTAAGGAAGAGACCCAGTACTTC
clone size: .; V gene: TRBV4-1; D gene: TRBD2; J gene: TRBJ2-5; CDR3 protein: CASTTTGRVQETQYF; CDR3 DNA: TGCGCCAGCACCACCACTGGGAGGGTTCAAGAGACCCAGTACTTC
clone size: few; V gene: TRBV7-2; D gene: .; J gene: TRBJ2-7; CDR3 protein: CASSLDRDLGEQYF; CDR3 DNA: TGTGCCAGCAGCTTAGACAGGGATCTCGGCGAGCAGTACTTC
clone size: .; V gene: TRBV4-2; D gene: .; J gene: TRBJ1-4; CDR3 protein: CASSPPRGLDEKLFF; CDR3 DNA: TGTGCCAGCAGCCCCCCCCGGGGGCTGGATGAAAAACTGTTTTTT
clone size: few; V gene: TRBV9; D gene: .; J gene: TRBJ2-2; CDR3 protein: CASSVDPWPGELFF; CDR3 DNA: TGTGCCAGCAGCGTAGACCCCTGGCCCGGGGAGCTGTTTTTT
clone size: few; V gene: TRBV3-1; D gene: .; J gene: TRBJ2-3; CDR3 protein: CASSQGHSAGTQYF; CDR3 DNA: TGTGCCAGCAGCCAAGGTCACTCGGCGGGCACGCAGTATTTT
clone size: .; V gene: TRBV10-3; D gene: .; J gene: TRBJ2-3; CDR3 protein: CAIRGTSTDTQYF; CDR3 DNA: TGTGCCATCCGGGGGACTAGCACAGATACGCAGTATTTT
clone size: .; V gene: TRBV10-3; D gene: .; J gene: TRBJ2-3; CDR3 protein: CACAGAPTDTQYF; CDR3 DNA: TGTGCCTGTGCGGGGGCGCCGACAGATACGCAGTATTTT
clone size: .; V gene: TRBV20-1; D gene: .; J gene: TRBJ1-1; CDR3 protein: CSAIYPENTEAFF; CDR3 DNA: TGCAGTGCTATTTACCCGGAGAACACTGAAGCTTTCTTT
clone size: few; V gene: TRBV20-1; D gene: .; J gene: TRBJ1-1; CDR3 protein: CSALIRAEAFF; CDR3 DNA: TGCAGTGCTCTTATAAGAGCTGAAGCTTTCTTT
clone size: .; V gene: TRBV3-1; D gene: .; J gene: TRBJ2-4; CDR3 protein: CASSQWDLAKNIQYF; CDR3 DNA: TGTGCCAGCAGCCAATGGGACCTAGCCAAAAACATTCAGTACTTC
clone size: few; V gene: TRBV20-1; D gene: .; J gene: TRBJ2-5; CDR3 protein: CSARDWETQYF; CDR3 DNA: TGCAGTGCTAGAGATTGGGAGACCCAGTACTTC
clone size: few; V gene: TRBV20-1; D gene: TRBD2; J gene: TRBJ2-2; CDR3 protein: CSARDAGLASLGELFF; CDR3 DNA: TGCAGTGCTAGAGATGCTGGACTAGCGTCTTTAGGGGAGCTGTTTTTT
clone size: few; V gene: TRBV20-1; D gene: .; J gene: TRBJ1-3; CDR3 protein: CSARVGGGNTIYF; CDR3 DNA: TGCAGTGCTAGAGTGGGAGGTGGAAACACCATATATTTT
clone size: few; V gene: TRBV6-2/TRBV6-3; D gene: .; J gene: TRBJ2-7; CDR3 protein: CASSYSRLVNEQYF; CDR3 DNA: TGTGCCAGCAGTTACTCGAGGTTAGTCAACGAGCAGTACTTC
clone size: .; V gene: TRBV29-1; D gene: TRBD1; J gene: TRBJ1-1; CDR3 protein: CSVVGTGGGPEAFF; CDR3 DNA: TGCAGCGTTGTAGGAACAGGGGGGGGCCCTGAAGCTTTCTTT
clone size: few; V gene: TRBV20-1; D gene: .; J gene: TRBJ2-2; CDR3 protein: CSARSKGAITGELFF; CDR3 DNA: TGCAGTGCTAGAAGTAAAGGGGCGATCACCGGGGAGCTGTTTTTT
clone size: .; V gene: TRBV12-3/TRBV12-4; D gene: .; J gene: TRBJ2-1; CDR3 protein: CASSFGGSRQFF; CDR3 DNA: TGTGCCAGCAGTTTTGGGGGTAGCAGACAGTTCTTC
clone size: .; V gene: TRBV30; D gene: .; J gene: TRBJ1-3; CDR3 protein: CAWNGPLEEGGNTIYF; CDR3 DNA: TGTGCCTGGAATGGACCCCTGGAGGAAGGTGGAAACACCATATATTTT
clone size: few; V gene: TRBV11-2; D gene: TRBD2; J gene: TRBJ2-2; CDR3 protein: CASSLELAGRPNTGELFF; CDR3 DNA: TGTGCCAGCAGCTTAGAACTAGCGGGGAGGCCGAACACCGGGGAGCTGTTTTTT
clone size: .; V gene: TRBV5-6; D gene: .; J gene: TRBJ1-2; CDR3 protein: CASSLAEGYVNYGYTF; CDR3 DNA: TGTGCCAGCAGCTTGGCCGAAGGGTATGTGAACTATGGCTACACCTTC
clone size: few; V gene: TRBV12-3/TRBV12-4; D gene: TRBD1; J gene: TRBJ2-5; CDR3 protein: CASSRGTGSETQYF; CDR3 DNA: TGTGCCAGCAGTCGAGGGACAGGGTCAGAGACCCAGTACTTC
clone size: few; V gene: TRBV12-3/TRBV12-4; D gene: TRBD1; J gene: TRBJ2-7; CDR3 protein: CASGGTGPHYEQYF; CDR3 DNA: TGTGCCAGCGGTGGGACAGGGCCTCACTACGAGCAGTACTTC
clone size: .; V gene: TRBV12-3/TRBV12-4; D gene: .; J gene: TRBJ2-1; CDR3 protein: CASRGGHLRNEQFF; CDR3 DNA: TGTGCCAGCAGAGGGGGACATTTACGAAATGAGCAGTTCTTC
clone size: many; V gene: TRBV5-1; D gene: .; J gene: TRBJ2-1; CDR3 protein: CASSFWLSSYNEQFF; CDR3 DNA: TGCGCCAGCAGCTTTTGGTTAAGCTCCTACAATGAGCAGTTCTTC
clone size: few; V gene: TRBV10-3; D gene: TRBD2; J gene: TRBJ2-2; CDR3 protein: CAISGPRLATNTGELFF; CDR3 DNA: TGTGCCATCTCAGGACCCCGACTAGCAACGAACACCGGGGAGCTGTTTTTT
clone size: few; V gene: TRBV24-1; D gene: .; J gene: TRBJ2-2; CDR3 protein: CATRTTNTGELFF; CDR3 DNA: TGTGCCACCCGGACAACGAACACCGGGGAGCTGTTTTTT
clone size: few; V gene: TRBV6-5; D gene: .; J gene: TRBJ1-5; CDR3 protein: CASSFRTPLGNQPQHF; CDR3 DNA: TGTGCCAGCAGTTTCCGAACACCTTTGGGCAATCAGCCCCAGCATTTT
clone size: few; V gene: TRBV28; D gene: .; J gene: TRBJ1-1; CDR3 protein: CASSPFRGDTEAFF; CDR3 DNA: TGTGCCAGCAGCCCATTTCGGGGGGACACTGAAGCTTTCTTT
clone size: .; V gene: TRBV12-3/TRBV12-4; D gene: TRBD2; J gene: TRBJ2-1; CDR3 protein: CASSFSRGGTQFF; CDR3 DNA: TGTGCCAGCAGTTTTAGCCGCGGGGGGACCCAGTTCTTC
clone size: .; V gene: TRBV4-1; D gene: .; J gene: TRBJ2-3; CDR3 protein: CASSQDALRADTQYF; CDR3 DNA: TGCGCCAGCAGCCAAGATGCGTTGAGAGCAGATACGCAGTATTTT
clone size: few; V gene: TRBV21-1; D gene: .; J gene: TRBJ2-1; CDR3 protein: CASSKAPRGSYNEQFF; CDR3 DNA: TGTGCCAGCAGCAAAGCGCCGCGTGGGTCCTACAATGAGCAGTTCTTC
clone size: .; V gene: TRBV12-3/TRBV12-4; D gene: .; J gene: TRBJ2-1; CDR3 protein: CASSLTGKHEQFF; CDR3 DNA: TGTGCCAGCAGTTTGACCGGGAAGCATGAGCAGTTCTTC
clone size: .; V gene: TRBV5-1; D gene: TRBD1; J gene: TRBJ1-5; CDR3 protein: CASSPGTGNSNQPQHF; CDR3 DNA: TGCGCCAGCAGCCCCGGGACAGGAAATAGCAATCAGCCCCAGCATTTT
clone size: .; V gene: TRBV12-5; D gene: .; J gene: TRBJ2-1; CDR3 protein: CASGLVPGWSYNEQFF; CDR3 DNA: TGTGCTAGTGGTTTGGTACCCGGGTGGTCCTACAATGAGCAGTTCTTC
clone size: .; V gene: TRBV20-1; D gene: TRBD1; J gene: TRBJ2-5; CDR3 protein: CSARENRGQETQYF; CDR3 DNA: TGCAGTGCTAGAGAGAACAGGGGCCAAGAGACCCAGTACTTC
clone size: .; V gene: TRBV12-3/TRBV12-4; D gene: .; J gene: TRBJ2-7; CDR3 protein: CASSLAWDSYEQYF; CDR3 DNA: TGTGCCAGCAGTTTAGCTTGGGACTCCTACGAGCAGTACTTC